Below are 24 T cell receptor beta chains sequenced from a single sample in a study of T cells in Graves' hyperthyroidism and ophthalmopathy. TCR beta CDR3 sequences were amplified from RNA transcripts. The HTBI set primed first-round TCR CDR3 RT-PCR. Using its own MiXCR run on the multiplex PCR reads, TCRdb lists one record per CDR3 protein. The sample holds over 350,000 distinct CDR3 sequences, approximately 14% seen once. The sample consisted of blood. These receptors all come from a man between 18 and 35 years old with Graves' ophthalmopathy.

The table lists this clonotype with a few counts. CDR3: CASRASVEWNTGELFF. The DNA for the CDR3 is TGTGCCAGCCGGGCCAGCGTAGAGTGGAACACCGGGGAGCTGTTTTTT. V usage is TRBV6-4 and J usage is TRBJ2-2, with D unresolved. The CDR3 is made up of 16 amino acids. Germline-derived CDR1 and CDR2 are MRHNA and SNTAGT. V was clipped by 8 bases and J by 1 base, with 17 bases between them.

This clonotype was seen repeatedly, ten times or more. The CDR3 loop is CASSMGTGNEQFF. The CDR3 nucleotides are TGTGCCAGCTCAATGGGGACAGGCAATGAGCAGTTCTTC. This chain joins TRBV18 and TRBJ2-1, with 8 bases lining up with TRBD1. Trimming cost V 5 bases and J 6 bases; bases outside gene matches: 3. Germline lookup yields CDR1 KGHSH and CDR2 LQKENI. This CDR3 contains 13 residues.

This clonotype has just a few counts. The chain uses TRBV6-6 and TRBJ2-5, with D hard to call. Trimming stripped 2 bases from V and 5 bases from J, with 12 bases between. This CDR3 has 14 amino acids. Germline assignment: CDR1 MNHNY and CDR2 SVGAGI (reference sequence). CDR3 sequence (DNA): TGTGCCAGCAGTTACCACCTAGGGTGGGAGACCCAGTACTTC. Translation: CASSYHLGWETQYF.

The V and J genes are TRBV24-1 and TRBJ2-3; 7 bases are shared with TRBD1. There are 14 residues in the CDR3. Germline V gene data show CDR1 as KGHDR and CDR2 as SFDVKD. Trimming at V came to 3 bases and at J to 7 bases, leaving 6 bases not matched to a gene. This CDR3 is CATSDVRGPNTQYF. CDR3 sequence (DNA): TGTGCCACCAGTGATGTGAGGGGGCCGAATACGCAGTATTTT.

CDR3 region: CASRSGGELFF. CDR3 bases: TGTGCCAGCAGGTCAGGGGGGGAGCTGTTTTTT. This chain links TRBV6-1 with TRBJ2-2; a weak D match, TRBD1 (5 bases). Trimming pared 6 bases from V and 8 bases from J, leaving 7 bases between. The CDR3 extends over 11 amino acids. From germline, CDR1 is MNHNS and CDR2 SASEGT.

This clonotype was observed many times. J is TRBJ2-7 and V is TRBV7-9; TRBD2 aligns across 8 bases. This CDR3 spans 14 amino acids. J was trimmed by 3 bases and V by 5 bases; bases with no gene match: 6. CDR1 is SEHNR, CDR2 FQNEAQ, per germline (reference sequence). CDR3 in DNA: TGTGCCAGCAGCGCCGCCGGGACTAGCTACGAGCAGTACTTC. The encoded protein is CASSAAGTSYEQYF.

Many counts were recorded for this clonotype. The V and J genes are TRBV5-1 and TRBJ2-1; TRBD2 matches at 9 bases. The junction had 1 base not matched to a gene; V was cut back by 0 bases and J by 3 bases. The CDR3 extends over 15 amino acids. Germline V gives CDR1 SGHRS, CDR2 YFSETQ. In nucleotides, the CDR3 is TGCGCCAGCAGCTTGGGTAGCGGGGGCTACAATGAGCAGTTCTTC. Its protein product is CASSLGSGGYNEQFF.

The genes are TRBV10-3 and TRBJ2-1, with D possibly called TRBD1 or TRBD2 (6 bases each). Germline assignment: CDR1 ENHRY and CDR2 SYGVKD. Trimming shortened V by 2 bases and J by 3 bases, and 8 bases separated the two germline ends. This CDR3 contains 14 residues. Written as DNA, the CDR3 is TGTGCCATCAGTGAGGGGGGGCTCTACAATGAGCAGTTCTTC. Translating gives CAISEGGLYNEQFF.

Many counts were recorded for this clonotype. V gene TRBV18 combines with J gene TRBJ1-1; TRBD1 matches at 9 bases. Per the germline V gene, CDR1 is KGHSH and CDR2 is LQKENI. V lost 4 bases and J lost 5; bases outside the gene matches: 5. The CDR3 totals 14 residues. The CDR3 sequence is CASSRFDRGTEAFF. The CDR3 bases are TGTGCCAGCTCACGATTCGACAGGGGGACTGAAGCTTTCTTT.

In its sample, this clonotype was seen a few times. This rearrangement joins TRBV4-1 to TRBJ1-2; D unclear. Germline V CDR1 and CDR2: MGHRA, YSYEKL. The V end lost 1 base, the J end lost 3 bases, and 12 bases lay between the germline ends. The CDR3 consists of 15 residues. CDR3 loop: CASSQVTSGDYGYTF. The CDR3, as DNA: TGCGCCAGCAGCCAAGTTACCTCTGGGGACTATGGCTACACCTTC.

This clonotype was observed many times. Here the CDR3 DNA reads TGCGCCAGCAGCTTCGGGGGTTACGAGCAGTACTTC. Protein: CASSFGGYEQYF. The chain uses TRBV5-1 and TRBJ2-7; possible D gene TRBD2, 6 bases. Per germline, CDR1 SGHRS and CDR2 YFSETQ. This CDR3 spans 12 amino acids. V was trimmed by 2 bases and J by 4 bases, leaving 7 bases between them. Complete variable domain (other parts from reference TRBV5-1 and TRBJ2-7): KAGVTQTPRYLIKTRGQQVTLSCSPISGHRSVSWYQQTPGQGLQFLFEYFSETQRNKGNFPGRFSGRQFSNSRSEMNVSTLELGDSALYLCASSFGGYEQYFGPGTRLTVT.

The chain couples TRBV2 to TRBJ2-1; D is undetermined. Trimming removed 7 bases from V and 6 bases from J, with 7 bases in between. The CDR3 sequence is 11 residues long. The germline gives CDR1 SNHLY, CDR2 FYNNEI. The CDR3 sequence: CASKGFNEQFF. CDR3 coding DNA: TGTGCCAGCAAAGGGTTCAATGAGCAGTTCTTC.

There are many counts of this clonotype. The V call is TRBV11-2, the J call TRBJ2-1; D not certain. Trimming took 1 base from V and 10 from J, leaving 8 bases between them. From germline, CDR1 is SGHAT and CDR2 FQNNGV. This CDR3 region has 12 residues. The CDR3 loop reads CASSLGAHEQFF. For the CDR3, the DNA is TGTGCCAGCAGCTTAGGCGCTCACGAGCAGTTCTTC. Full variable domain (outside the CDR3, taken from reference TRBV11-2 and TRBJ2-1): EAGVAQSPRYKIIEKRQSVAFWCNPISGHATLYWYQQILGQGPKLLIQFQNNGVVDDSQLPKDRFSAERLKGVDSTLKIQPAKLEDSAVYLCASSLGAHEQFFGPGTRLTVL.

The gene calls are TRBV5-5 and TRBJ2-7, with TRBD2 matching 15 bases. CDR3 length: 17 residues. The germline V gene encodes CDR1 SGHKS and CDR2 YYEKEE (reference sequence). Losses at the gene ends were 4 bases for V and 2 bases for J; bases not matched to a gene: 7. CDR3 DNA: TGTGCCAGCAGCCTTGGACTAGCGGGAGGGCCCACCTACGAGCAGTACTTC. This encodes CASSLGLAGGPTYEQYF.

CDR3 amino acids: CAISDAGTIHEQYF. DNA of the CDR3: TGTGCCATCAGTGACGCCGGGACAATCCACGAGCAGTACTTC. The chain couples TRBV10-3 to TRBJ2-7; D might be TRBD1 (6 bases). V dropped 3 bases and J dropped 5 bases, with 14 bases sitting between them. CDR3 length: 14 amino acids. Germline V gene data show CDR1 as ENHRY and CDR2 as SYGVKD.

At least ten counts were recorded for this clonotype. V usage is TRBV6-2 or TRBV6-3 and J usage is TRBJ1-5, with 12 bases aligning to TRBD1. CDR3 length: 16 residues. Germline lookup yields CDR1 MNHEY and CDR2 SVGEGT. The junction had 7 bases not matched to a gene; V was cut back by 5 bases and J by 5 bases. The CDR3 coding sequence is TGTGCCAGCAGTATTGGTGGGACAGGGGGCCATCAGCCCCAGCATTTT. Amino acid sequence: CASSIGGTGGHQPQHF.

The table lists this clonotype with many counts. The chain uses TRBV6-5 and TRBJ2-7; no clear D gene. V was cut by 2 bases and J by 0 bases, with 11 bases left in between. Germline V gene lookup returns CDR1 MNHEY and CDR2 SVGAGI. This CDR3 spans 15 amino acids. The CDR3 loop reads CASSYVPESSYEQYF. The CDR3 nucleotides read TGTGCCAGCAGTTACGTTCCGGAAAGCTCCTACGAGCAGTACTTC.

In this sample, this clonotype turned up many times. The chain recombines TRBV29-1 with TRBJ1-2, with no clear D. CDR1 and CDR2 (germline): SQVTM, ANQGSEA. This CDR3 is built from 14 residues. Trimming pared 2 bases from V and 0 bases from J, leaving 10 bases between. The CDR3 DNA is TGCAGCGTTGAAAGGGCCCAAACTAACTATGGCTACACCTTC. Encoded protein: CSVERAQTNYGYTF.

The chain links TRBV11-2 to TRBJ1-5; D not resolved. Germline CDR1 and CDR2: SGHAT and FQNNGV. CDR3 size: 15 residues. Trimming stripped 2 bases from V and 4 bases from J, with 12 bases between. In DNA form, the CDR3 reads TGTGCCAGCAGCTTATCGGCAGGCCGTAATCAGCCCCAGCATTTT. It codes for CASSLSAGRNQPQHF.

The CDR3 DNA is TGTGCCAGCAGCACCACCAACCGGGACAGGGAAAATCAGCCCCAGCATTTT. Encoded protein: CASSTTNRDRENQPQHF. V is TRBV7-9 and J is TRBJ1-5, with 9 bases matching TRBD1. The CDR3 consists of 17 residues. Germline V CDR1 and CDR2: SEHNR, FQNEAQ (reference sequence). Unmatched junction bases numbered 12, after V lost 5 bases and J lost 4 bases.

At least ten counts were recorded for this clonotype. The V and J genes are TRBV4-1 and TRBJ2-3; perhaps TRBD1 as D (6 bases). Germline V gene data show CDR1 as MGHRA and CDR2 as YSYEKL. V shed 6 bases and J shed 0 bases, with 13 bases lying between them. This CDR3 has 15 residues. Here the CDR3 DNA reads TGCGCCAGCAGAACAGAAGGGGGTAGCACAGATACGCAGTATTTT. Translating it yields CASRTEGGSTDTQYF.

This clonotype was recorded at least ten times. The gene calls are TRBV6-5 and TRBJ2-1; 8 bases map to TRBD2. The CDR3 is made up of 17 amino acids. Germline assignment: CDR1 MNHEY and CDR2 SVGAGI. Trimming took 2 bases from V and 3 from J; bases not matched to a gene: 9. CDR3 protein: CASSYSRGLAGYNEQFF. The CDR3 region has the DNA TGTGCCAGCAGTTACAGTCGGGGGCTAGCGGGCTACAATGAGCAGTTCTTC.

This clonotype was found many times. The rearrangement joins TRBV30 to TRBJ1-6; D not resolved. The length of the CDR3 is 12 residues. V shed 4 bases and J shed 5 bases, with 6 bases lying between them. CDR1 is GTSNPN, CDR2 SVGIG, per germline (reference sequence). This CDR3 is CAWNTNNSPLHF. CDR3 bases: TGTGCCTGGAACACGAATAATTCACCCCTCCACTTT.

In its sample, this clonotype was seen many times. The CDR3 nucleotides are TGTGCCAGCAGCCCCCATCGGGGCGAGCAGTTCTTC. This translates into CASSPHRGEQFF. The V and J genes are TRBV9 and TRBJ2-1, with D perhaps being TRBD1 or TRBD2 (5 bases each). V was cut by 4 bases and J by 10 bases, with 12 bases left in between. The germline V gene has CDR1 SGDLS and CDR2 YYNGEE. This CDR3 is built from 12 residues.